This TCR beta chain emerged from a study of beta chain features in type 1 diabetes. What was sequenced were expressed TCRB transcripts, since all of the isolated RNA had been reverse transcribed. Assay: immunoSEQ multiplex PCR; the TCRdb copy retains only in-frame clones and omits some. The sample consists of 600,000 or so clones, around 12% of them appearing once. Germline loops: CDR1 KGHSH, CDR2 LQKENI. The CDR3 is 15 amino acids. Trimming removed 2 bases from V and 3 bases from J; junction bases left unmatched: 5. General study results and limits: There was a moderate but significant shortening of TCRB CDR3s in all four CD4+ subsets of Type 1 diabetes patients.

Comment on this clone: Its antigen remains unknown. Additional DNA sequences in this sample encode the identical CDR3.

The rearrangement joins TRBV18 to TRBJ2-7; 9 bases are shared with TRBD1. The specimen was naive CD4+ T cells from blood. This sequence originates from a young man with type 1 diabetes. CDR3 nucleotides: TGTGCCAGCTCACCAGACAGGGGGGTGAGCTACGAGCAGTACTTC. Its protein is CASSPDRGVSYEQYF.